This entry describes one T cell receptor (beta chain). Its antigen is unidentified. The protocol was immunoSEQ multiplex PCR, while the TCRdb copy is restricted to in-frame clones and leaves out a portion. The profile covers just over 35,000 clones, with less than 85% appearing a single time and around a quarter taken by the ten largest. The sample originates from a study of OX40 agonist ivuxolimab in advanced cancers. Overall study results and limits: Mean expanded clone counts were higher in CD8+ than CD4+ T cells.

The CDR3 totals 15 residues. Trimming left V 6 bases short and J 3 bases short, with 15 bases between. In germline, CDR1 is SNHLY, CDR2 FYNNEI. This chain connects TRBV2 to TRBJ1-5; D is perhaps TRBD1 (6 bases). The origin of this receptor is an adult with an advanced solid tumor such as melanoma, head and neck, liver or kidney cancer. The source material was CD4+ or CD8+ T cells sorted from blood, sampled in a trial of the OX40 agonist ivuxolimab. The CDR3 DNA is TGTGCCAGCAGGGGGACCCAGGGGTACAATCAGCCCCAGCATTTT. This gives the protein CASRGTQGYNQPQHF.